This passage covers 18 T cell receptor beta chains from one sample sequenced in a study of blood T cell repertoires in COVID-19. Data came from immunoSEQ multiplex PCR; TCRdb stores just in-frame clones and leaves some out. The repertoire holds roughly 500,000 clones, with around 85% as singletons. The sequenced sample was peripheral blood. The receptors were sampled from a human donor in a cohort sampled during active COVID-19.

V is TRBV10-3 and J is TRBJ2-7; TRBD1 aligns across 8 bases. Germline-derived CDR1 and CDR2 are ENHRY and SYGVKD. After removal of 6 bases from V and 8 bases from J, the junction contained 18 bases not matched to a gene. This CDR3 region has 16 residues. The CDR3 nucleotides are TGTGCCATCAGGGAAACAGGGGGTCTTAACTCCGCGCAGCAGTACTTC. It specifies CAIRETGGLNSAQQYF.

This clone has more than one count but fewer than ten. This chain links TRBV11-3 with TRBJ2-1, with D uncertain. The V gene's germline CDR1 is SGHNT and CDR2 YENEEA. This CDR3 has 13 amino acids. Trimming pared 6 bases from V and 6 bases from J, leaving 12 bases between. This CDR3 reads CASSRGQFNEQFF. DNA of the CDR3: TGTGCCAGCAGTCGCGGTCAATTCAATGAGCAGTTCTTC.

The CDR3 loop is CASPPRLAGKETQYF. Written as DNA, the CDR3 is TGTGCCAGTCCCCCCAGGCTAGCGGGAAAAGAGACCCAGTACTTC. The rearrangement links TRBV19 to TRBJ2-5, with 9 positions matching TRBD2. The CDR3 covers 15 residues. The trim removed 8 bases at V and 3 bases at J, leaving 10 bases unmatched. Germline V gene sequence: CDR1 LNHDA, CDR2 SQIVND (reference sequence).

The chain combines TRBV5-7 with TRBJ1-1; a weak D match, TRBD1 (6 bases). Being an ORF, TRBV5-7 has a function that is uncertain. Trimming pared 0 bases from V and 7 bases from J, leaving 10 bases between. The CDR3 has 13 amino acids. The CDR3 DNA sequence: TGTGCCAGCAGCTTGGTCGTCAGGGGTGAAGCTTTCTTT. It codes for CASSLVVRGEAFF.

The rearrangement links TRBV6-5 to TRBJ2-1; perhaps TRBD2 as D (6 bases). Deletions cut 6 bases from V and 8 bases from J, with 17 bases between. This CDR3 contains 14 residues. Germline CDR1 reads MNHEY; CDR2 reads SVGAGI. CDR3 region: CASSTGIAVDEQFF. Written as DNA, the CDR3 is TGTGCCAGCAGCACGGGTATAGCGGTCGATGAGCAGTTCTTC.

The chain uses TRBV11-3 and TRBJ1-1; D is unresolved. Germline CDR1 reads SGHNT; CDR2 reads YENEEA. CDR3 length equals 13 residues. Trimming shortened V by 5 bases and J by 1 base, and 8 bases separated the two germline ends. As DNA, the CDR3 is TGTGCCAGCAGCCTTAGTCCGAACACTGAAGCTTTCTTT. Its translation is CASSLSPNTEAFF.

Regarding this clone: In the same sample, other DNA sequences code for this CDR3. The chain combines TRBV2 with TRBJ2-1; 10 bases align to TRBD2. There are 15 residues in the CDR3. After removal of 7 bases from V and 5 bases from J, the junction contained 8 bases not matched to a gene. CDR1 and CDR2 from the germline V gene are SNHLY and FYNNEI. The CDR3 protein is CASTAGTSENNEQFF. In nucleotides, the CDR3 is TGTGCCAGCACTGCGGGGACTAGCGAGAACAATGAGCAGTTCTTC. Together with reference TRBV2 and TRBJ2-1, the CDR3 gives the full variable domain: EPEVTQTPSHQVTQMGQEVILRCVPISNHLYFYWYRQILGQKVEFLVSFYNNEISEKSEIFDDQFSVERPDGSNFTLKIRSTKLEDSAMYFCASTAGTSENNEQFFGPGTRLTVL.

V usage is TRBV28 and J usage is TRBJ2-1; 11 bases are shared with TRBD1. The CDR3 extends over 15 amino acids. Germline CDR1 MDHEN, CDR2 SYDVKM. The V segment lost 7 bases and the J segment 6 bases; nucleotides outside the gene matches: 8. The CDR3 here is CASTALGTGGNEQFF. The CDR3 coding sequence is TGTGCCAGCACGGCCCTCGGGACAGGGGGCAATGAGCAGTTCTTC.

In its sample, this clone was seen a few times. This chain joins TRBV10-1 and TRBJ2-3; D possibly corresponds to TRBD2 (6 bases). V dropped 0 bases and J dropped 3 bases, with 7 bases sitting between them. The CDR3 covers 14 residues. Germline V gene sequence: CDR1 WNHNN, CDR2 SYGVQD (reference sequence). The CDR3 spells CASSESGGTDTQYF. In DNA form, the CDR3 reads TGCGCCAGCAGTGAGTCCGGGGGAACAGATACGCAGTATTTT.

The V and J genes are TRBV7-3 and TRBJ2-2; maybe TRBD2 (6 bases). CDR3 length equals 15 residues. Germline V gene lookup returns CDR1 SGHTA and CDR2 FQGTGA. The germline V and J ends were trimmed by 1 base and 2 bases, with 8 bases remaining between them. CDR3 sequence (DNA): TGTGCCAGCAGCTTAAGCGGGACTAACACCGGGGAGCTGTTTTTT. This translates into CASSLSGTNTGELFF.

V and J are TRBV10-2 and TRBJ1-1, with 9 nucleotides matching TRBD1. Germline V gene lookup returns CDR1 WSHSY and CDR2 SAAADI. This CDR3 is built from 15 residues. V lost 3 bases, J lost 6 bases, and 8 bases stayed unmatched. The CDR3, as DNA: TGCGCCAGCAGTGACCGGACAGGGGAAGGCGCTGAAGCTTTCTTT. Protein product: CASSDRTGEGAEAFF.

This chain uses TRBV18 with TRBJ2-3; no definite D call. The CDR3 contains 15 residues. V was shortened by 3 bases and J by 0 bases, with 10 bases between the two germline ends. Germline-derived CDR1 and CDR2 are KGHSH and LQKENI. Here the CDR3 DNA reads TGTGCCAGCTCACCTCCCCAGCGAAGCACAGATACGCAGTATTTT. Translated, it gives CASSPPQRSTDTQYF.

The chain is built from TRBV30 and TRBJ1-4; the D gene is possibly TRBD1 (6 bases). There are 15 residues in the CDR3. Deletions cut 4 bases from V and 5 bases from J, with 17 bases between. Per germline, CDR1 GTSNPN and CDR2 SVGIG (reference sequence). CDR3 nucleotides: TGTGCCTGGACCAAGGGAAGGGGGTGGAATGAAAAACTGTTTTTT. Translated: CAWTKGRGWNEKLFF.

V is TRBV19 and J is TRBJ2-7; D is possibly TRBD2 (6 bases). This CDR3 is 15 amino acids long. Per the germline V gene, CDR1 is LNHDA and CDR2 is SQIVND (reference sequence). Trimming shortened V by 2 bases and J by 0 bases, and 11 bases separated the two germline ends. In DNA form, the CDR3 reads TGTGCCAGTAGTATAAGCGGGCGTCCCTCCTACGAGCAGTACTTC. Protein sequence: CASSISGRPSYEQYF.

The chain recombines TRBV15 with TRBJ2-7; 8 positions match TRBD2. Germline CDR1 reads LNHNV; CDR2 reads YYDKDF (reference sequence). V trimming: 0 bases; J trimming: 1 base; junction bases outside the gene matches: 11. The CDR3 contains 18 residues. CDR3 sequence: CATSRDRGVAGLSYEQYF. The CDR3 DNA reads as TGTGCCACCAGCAGAGATCGCGGAGTAGCGGGATTATCCTACGAGCAGTACTTC.

The chain recombines TRBV12-5 with TRBJ2-1; 11 bases fit TRBD2. CDR1 is LGHNT, CDR2 FRNRAP, per germline. The CDR3 runs 18 residues. Unmatched junction bases numbered 5, after V lost 1 base and J lost 0 bases. The CDR3 DNA is TGTGCTAGTGGTTTGGGCCCGGGACTAGCGGTCTCCTACAATGAGCAGTTCTTC. Residues: CASGLGPGLAVSYNEQFF. Together with reference TRBV12-5 and TRBJ2-1, the CDR3 gives the full variable domain: DARVTQTPRHKVTEMGQEVTMRCQPILGHNTVFWYRQTMMQGLELLAYFRNRAPLDDSGMPKDRFSAEMPDATLATLKIQPSEPRDSAVYFCASGLGPGLAVSYNEQFFGPGTRLTVL.

This chain links TRBV28 with TRBJ2-3; tentatively, D is TRBD2 (6 bases). The CDR3 has 16 residues. CDR1 is MDHEN, CDR2 SYDVKM, per germline. With 4 bases removed from V and 7 bases from J, the gap between germline ends came to 21 bases. The CDR3 region has the DNA TGTGCCAGCAGTTCCCCCCCTTACCTAGCGCAAAATACGCAGTATTTT. The encoded protein is CASSSPPYLAQNTQYF. The variable domain in full, with the rest retrieved from reference TRBV28 and TRBJ2-3, is DVKVTQSSRYLVKRTGEKVFLECVQDMDHENMFWYRQDPGLGLRLIYFSYDVKMKEKGDIPEGYSVSREKKERFSLILESASTNQTSMYLCASSSPPYLAQNTQYFGPGTRLTVL.

The V gene is TRBV4-1, the J gene TRBJ1-1, with D perhaps matching TRBD1 (5 bases). Germline assignment: CDR1 MGHRA and CDR2 YSYEKL. This CDR3 comprises 13 residues. The germline V and J ends were trimmed by 6 bases and 6 bases, with 14 bases remaining between them. The CDR3, as DNA: TGCGCCAGCAGGCAGCGGGGGACCCCTGAAGCTTTCTTT. The encoded protein is CASRQRGTPEAFF.